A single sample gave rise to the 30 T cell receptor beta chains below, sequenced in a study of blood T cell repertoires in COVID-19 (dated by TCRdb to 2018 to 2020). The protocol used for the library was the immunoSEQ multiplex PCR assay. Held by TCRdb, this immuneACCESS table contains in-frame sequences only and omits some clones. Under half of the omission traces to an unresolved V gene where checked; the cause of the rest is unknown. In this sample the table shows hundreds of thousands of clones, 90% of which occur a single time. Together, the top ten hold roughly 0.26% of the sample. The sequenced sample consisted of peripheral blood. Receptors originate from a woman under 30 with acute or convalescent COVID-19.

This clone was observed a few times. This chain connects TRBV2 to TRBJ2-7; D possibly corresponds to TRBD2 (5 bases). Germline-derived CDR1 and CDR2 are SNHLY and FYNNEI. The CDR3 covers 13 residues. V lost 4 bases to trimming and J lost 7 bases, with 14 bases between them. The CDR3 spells CASSGTDTGEQYF. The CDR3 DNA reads TGTGCCAGCAGTGGGACCGACACGGGGGAGCAGTACTTC.

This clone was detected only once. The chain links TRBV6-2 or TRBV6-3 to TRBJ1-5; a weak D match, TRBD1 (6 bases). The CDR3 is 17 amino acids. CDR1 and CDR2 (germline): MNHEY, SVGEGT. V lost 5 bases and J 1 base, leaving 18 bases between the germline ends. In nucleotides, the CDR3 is TGTGCCAGCAGTCCCGACAGGCCGCGGGCCAGCAATCAGCCCCAGCATTTT. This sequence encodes CASSPDRPRASNQPQHF.

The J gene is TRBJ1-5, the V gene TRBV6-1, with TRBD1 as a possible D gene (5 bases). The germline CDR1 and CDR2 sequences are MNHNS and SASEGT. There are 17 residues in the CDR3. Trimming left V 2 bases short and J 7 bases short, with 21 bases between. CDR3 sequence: CASSESLWDGLDQPQHF. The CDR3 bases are TGTGCCAGCAGTGAATCTCTTTGGGACGGACTAGACCAGCCCCAGCATTTT.

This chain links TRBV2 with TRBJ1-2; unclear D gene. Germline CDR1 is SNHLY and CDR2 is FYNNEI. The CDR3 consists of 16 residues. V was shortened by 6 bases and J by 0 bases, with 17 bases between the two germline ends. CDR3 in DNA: TGTGCCAGCAGCCCCTTGAAGACACCCACTAACTATGGCTACACCTTC. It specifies CASSPLKTPTNYGYTF.

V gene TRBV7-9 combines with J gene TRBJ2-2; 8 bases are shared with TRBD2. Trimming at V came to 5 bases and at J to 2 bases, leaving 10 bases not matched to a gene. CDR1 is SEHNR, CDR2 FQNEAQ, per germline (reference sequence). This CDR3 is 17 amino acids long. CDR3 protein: CASSPAGRVINTGELFF. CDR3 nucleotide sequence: TGTGCCAGCAGCCCCGCCGGGAGGGTCATTAACACCGGGGAGCTGTTTTTT.

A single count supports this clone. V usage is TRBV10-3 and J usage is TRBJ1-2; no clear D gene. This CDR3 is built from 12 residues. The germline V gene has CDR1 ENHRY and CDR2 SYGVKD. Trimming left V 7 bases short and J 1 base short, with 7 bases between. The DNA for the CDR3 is TGTGCCATCAATTCGGTTAACTATGGCTACACCTTC. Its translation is CAINSVNYGYTF.

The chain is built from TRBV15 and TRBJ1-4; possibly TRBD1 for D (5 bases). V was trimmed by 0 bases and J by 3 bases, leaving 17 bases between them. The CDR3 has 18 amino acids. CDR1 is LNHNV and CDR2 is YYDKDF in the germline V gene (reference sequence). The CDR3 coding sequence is TGTGCCACCAGCAGAGATGGAAAGGGGCTAGGATCTAATGAAAAACTGTTTTTT. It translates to CATSRDGKGLGSNEKLFF.

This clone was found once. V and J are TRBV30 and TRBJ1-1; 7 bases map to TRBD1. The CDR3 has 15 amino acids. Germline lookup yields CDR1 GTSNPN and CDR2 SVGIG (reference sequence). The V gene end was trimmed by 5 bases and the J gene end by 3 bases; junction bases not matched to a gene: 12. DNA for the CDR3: TGTGCCTGGGATTCCGGACAGGCCGGGCACACTGAAGCTTTCTTT. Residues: CAWDSGQAGHTEAFF.

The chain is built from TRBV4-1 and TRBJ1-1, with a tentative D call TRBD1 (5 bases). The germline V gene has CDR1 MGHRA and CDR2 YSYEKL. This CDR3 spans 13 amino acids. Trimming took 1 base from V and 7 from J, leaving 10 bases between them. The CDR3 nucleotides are TGCGCCAGCAGCCAAGTGGGGGGGGTTGAAGCTTTCTTT. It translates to CASSQVGGVEAFF.

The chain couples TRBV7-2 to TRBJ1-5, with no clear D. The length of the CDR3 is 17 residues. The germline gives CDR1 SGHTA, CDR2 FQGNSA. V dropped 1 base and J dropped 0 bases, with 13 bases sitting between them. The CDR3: CASSLGTGRYSNQPQHF. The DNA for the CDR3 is TGTGCCAGCAGCTTAGGGACGGGAAGATATAGCAATCAGCCCCAGCATTTT.

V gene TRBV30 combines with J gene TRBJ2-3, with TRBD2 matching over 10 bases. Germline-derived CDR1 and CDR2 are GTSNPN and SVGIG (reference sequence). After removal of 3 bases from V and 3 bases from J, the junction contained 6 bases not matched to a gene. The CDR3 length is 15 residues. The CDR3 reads CAWRTGTSVTDTQYF. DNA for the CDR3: TGTGCCTGGAGGACCGGGACTAGCGTAACAGATACGCAGTATTTT. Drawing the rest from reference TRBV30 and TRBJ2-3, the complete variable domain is SQTIHQWPATLVQPVGSPLSLECTVEGTSNPNLYWYRQAAGRGLQLLFYSVGIGQISSEVPQNLSASRPQDRQFILSSKKLLLSDSGFYLCAWRTGTSVTDTQYFGPGTRLTVL.

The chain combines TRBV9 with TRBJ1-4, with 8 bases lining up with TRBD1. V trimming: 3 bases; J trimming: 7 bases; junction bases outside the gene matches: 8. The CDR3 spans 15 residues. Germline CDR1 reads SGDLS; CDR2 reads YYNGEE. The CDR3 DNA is TGTGCCAGCAGCGCTTCCGGGACAGGAGCTGAAAAACTGTTTTTT. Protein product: CASSASGTGAEKLFF.

The CDR3 DNA follows: TGCGCCAGCAGCCCTGGGACTAGCGGGGGTTACGAGCAGTACTTC. Translating gives CASSPGTSGGYEQYF. V usage is TRBV4-1 and J usage is TRBJ2-7, with 14 bases lining up with TRBD2. Trimming at V came to 4 bases and at J to 4 bases, leaving 3 bases not matched to a gene. Germline lookup yields CDR1 MGHRA and CDR2 YSYEKL. The CDR3 sequence is 15 residues long.

The CDR3 loop is CASSLGFGTGGGYEQYF. The CDR3 coding sequence is TGTGCCAGCAGTTTAGGGTTTGGGACAGGGGGCGGGTACGAGCAGTACTTC. The chain uses TRBV28 and TRBJ2-7, with 12 positions matching TRBD1. Trimming took 2 bases from V and 4 from J; bases not matched to a gene: 9. This CDR3 contains 17 residues. Germline CDR1 is MDHEN and CDR2 is SYDVKM.

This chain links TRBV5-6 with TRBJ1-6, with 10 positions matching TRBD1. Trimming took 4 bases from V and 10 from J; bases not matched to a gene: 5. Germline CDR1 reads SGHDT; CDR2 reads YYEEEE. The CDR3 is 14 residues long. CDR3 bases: TGTGCCAGCAGCACCGGGACAGGGGTCTCACCCCTCCACTTT. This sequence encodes CASSTGTGVSPLHF.

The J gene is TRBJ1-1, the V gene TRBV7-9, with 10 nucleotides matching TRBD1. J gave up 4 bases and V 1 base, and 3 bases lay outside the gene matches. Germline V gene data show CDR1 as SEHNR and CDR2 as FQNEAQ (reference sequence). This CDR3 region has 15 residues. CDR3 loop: CASSLGGQGSTEAFF. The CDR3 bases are TGTGCCAGCAGCTTAGGGGGACAGGGGTCCACTGAAGCTTTCTTT.

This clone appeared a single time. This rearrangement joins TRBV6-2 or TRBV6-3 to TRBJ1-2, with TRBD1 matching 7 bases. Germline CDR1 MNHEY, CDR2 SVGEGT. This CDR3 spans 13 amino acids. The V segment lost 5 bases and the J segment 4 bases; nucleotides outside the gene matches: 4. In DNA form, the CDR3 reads TGTGCCAGCAGTCGACAGGGATTCTATGGCTACACCTTC. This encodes CASSRQGFYGYTF.

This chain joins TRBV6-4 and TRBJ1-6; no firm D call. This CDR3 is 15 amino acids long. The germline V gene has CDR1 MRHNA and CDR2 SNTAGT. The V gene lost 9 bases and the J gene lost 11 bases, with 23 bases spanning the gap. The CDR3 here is CASAAPRGHGAPLHF. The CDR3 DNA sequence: TGTGCCAGTGCGGCTCCACGGGGTCATGGGGCACCCCTCCACTTT.

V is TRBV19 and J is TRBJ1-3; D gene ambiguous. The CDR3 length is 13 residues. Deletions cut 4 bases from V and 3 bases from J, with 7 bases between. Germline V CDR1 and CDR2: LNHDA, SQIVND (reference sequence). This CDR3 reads CASSNDIGNTIYF. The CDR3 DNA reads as TGTGCCAGTAGTAACGACATTGGAAACACCATATATTTT.

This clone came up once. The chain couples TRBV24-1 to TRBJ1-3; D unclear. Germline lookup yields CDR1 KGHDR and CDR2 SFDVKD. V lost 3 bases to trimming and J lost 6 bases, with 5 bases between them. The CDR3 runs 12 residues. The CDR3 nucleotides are TGTGCCACCAGTGATGCTATAAACACCATATATTTT. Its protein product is CATSDAINTIYF.

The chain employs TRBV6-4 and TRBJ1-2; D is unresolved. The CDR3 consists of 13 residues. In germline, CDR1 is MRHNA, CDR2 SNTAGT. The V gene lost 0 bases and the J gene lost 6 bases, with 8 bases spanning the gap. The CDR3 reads CASSDSNSDGYTF. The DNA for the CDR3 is TGTGCCAGCAGTGACTCGAATTCGGATGGCTACACCTTC.

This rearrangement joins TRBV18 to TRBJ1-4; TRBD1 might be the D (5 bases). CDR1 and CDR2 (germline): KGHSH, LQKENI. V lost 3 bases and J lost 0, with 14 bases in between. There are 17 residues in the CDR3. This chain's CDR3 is CASSPYPGVATNEKLFF. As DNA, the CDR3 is TGTGCCAGCTCACCCTACCCGGGGGTTGCAACTAATGAAAAACTGTTTTTT.

The CDR3 coding sequence is TGCACCAGCAGCCACAGCGGGGGGGGAGTCTCAGAGACCCAGTACTTC. Its protein product is CTSSHSGGGVSETQYF. This chain joins TRBV1 and TRBJ2-5; the table assigns TRBD2, which was not confirmed against the DNA. TRBV1 is given as a pseudogene. The CDR3 extends over 16 amino acids.

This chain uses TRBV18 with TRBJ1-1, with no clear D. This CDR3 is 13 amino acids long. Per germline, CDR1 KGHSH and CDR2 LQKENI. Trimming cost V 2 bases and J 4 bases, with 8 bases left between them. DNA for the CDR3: TGTGCCAGCTCACCAAAACAGAGCACTGAAGCTTTCTTT. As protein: CASSPKQSTEAFF.

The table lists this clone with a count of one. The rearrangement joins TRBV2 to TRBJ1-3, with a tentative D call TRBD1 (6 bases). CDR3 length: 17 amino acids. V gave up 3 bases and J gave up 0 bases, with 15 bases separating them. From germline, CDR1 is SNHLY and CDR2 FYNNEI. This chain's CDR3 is CASSEYRDIVSGNTIYF. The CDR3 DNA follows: TGTGCCAGCAGTGAGTATCGGGACATCGTCTCTGGAAACACCATATATTTT.

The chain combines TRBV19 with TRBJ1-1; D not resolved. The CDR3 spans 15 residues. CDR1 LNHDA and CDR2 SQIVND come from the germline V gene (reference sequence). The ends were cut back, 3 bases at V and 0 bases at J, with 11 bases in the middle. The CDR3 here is CASSMSMSMNTEAFF. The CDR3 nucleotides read TGTGCCAGTAGTATGTCTATGTCCATGAACACTGAAGCTTTCTTT.

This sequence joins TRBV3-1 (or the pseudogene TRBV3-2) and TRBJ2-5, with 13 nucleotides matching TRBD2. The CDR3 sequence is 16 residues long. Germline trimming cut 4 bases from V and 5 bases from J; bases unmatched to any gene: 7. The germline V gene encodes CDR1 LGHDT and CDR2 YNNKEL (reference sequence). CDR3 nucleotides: TGTGCCAGCAGCCCCCTACTAGCGGGGGGGCCGGAGACCCAGTACTTC. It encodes CASSPLLAGGPETQYF.

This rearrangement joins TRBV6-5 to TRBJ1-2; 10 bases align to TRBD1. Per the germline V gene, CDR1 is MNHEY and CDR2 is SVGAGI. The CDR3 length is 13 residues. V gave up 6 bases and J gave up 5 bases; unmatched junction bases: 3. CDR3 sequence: CASREGQGYGYTF. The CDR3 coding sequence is TGTGCCAGCAGAGAGGGACAGGGGTATGGCTACACCTTC.

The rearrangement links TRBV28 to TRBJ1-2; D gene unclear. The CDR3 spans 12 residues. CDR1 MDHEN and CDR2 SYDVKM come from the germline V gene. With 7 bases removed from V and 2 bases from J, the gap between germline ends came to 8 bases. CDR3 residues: CASTTGNYGYTF. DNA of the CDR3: TGTGCCAGCACGACTGGAAACTATGGCTACACCTTC.

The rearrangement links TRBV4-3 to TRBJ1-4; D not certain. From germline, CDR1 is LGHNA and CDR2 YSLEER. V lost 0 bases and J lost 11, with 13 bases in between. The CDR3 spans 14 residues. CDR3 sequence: CASSQETSVRKLFF. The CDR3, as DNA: TGCGCCAGCAGCCAAGAGACATCGGTCAGGAAACTGTTTTTT.